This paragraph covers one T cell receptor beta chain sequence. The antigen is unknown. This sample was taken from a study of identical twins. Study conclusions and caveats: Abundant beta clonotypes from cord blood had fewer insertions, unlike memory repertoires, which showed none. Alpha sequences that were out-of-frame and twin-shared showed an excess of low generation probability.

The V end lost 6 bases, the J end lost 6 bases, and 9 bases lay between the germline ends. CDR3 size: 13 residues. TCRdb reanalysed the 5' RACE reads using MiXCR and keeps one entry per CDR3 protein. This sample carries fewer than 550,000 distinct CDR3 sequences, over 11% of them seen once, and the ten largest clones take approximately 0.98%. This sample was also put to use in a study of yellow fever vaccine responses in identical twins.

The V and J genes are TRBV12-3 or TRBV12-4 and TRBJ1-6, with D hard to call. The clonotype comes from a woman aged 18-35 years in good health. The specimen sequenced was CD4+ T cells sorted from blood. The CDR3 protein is CASSFGVNSPLHF. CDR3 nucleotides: TGTGCCAGCAGCTTCGGGGTTAATTCACCCCTCCACTTT.